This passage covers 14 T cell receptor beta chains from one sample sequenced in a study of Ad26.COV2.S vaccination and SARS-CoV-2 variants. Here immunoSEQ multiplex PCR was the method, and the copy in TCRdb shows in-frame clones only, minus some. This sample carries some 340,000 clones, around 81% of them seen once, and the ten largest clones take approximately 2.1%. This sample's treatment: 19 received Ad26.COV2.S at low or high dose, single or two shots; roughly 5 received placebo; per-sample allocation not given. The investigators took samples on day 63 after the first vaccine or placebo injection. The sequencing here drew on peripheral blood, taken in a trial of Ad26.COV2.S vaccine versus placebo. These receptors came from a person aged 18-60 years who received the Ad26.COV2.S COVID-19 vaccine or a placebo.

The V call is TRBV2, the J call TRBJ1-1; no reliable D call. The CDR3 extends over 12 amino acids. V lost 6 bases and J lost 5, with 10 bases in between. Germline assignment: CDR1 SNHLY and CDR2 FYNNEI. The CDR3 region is CASRLRTTEAFF. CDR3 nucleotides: TGTGCCAGCAGGCTTAGGACGACTGAAGCTTTCTTT.

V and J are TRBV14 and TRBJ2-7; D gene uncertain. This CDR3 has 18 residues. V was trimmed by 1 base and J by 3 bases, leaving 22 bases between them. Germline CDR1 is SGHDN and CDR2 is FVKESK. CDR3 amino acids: CASSQGLDLFSPVYEQYF. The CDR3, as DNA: TGTGCCAGCAGCCAAGGCTTGGACCTATTTTCACCCGTCTACGAGCAGTACTTC.

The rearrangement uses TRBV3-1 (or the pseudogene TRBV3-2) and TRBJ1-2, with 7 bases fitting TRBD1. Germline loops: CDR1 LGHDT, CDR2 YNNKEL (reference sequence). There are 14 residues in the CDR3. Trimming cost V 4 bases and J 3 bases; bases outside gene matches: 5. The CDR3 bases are TGTGCCAGCAGCCGAGGACAGGCCGACTATGGCTACACCTTC. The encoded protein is CASSRGQADYGYTF.

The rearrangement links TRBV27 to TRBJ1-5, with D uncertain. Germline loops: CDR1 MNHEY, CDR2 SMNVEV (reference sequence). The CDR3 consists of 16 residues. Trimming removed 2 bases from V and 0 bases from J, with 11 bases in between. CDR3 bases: TGTGCCAGCAGTTTAAGTAGTACCTATAGCAATCAGCCCCAGCATTTT. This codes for CASSLSSTYSNQPQHF.

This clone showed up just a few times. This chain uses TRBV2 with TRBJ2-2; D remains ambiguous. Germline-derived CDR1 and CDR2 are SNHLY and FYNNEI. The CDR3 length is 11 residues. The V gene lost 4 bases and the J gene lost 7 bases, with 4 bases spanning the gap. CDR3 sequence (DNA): TGTGCCAGCAGTGGATTCGGGGAGCTGTTTTTT. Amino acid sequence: CASSGFGELFF.

In DNA, the CDR3 is TGTGCCAGCCTCGAGCAGGGGCAAAACACCGGGGAGCTGTTTTTT. Its translation: CASLEQGQNTGELFF. J is TRBJ2-2 and V is TRBV28, with D tentatively TRBD1 (6 bases). In germline, CDR1 is MDHEN, CDR2 SYDVKM. Trimming shortened V by 8 bases and J by 2 bases, and 15 bases separated the two germline ends. The CDR3 loop spans 15 amino acids.

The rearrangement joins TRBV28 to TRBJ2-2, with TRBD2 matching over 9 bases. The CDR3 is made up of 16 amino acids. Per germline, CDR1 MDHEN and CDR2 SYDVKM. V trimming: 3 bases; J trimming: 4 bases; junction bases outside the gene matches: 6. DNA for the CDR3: TGTGCCAGCAGTTTTACAGCGGGGGGACGCACCGGGGAGCTGTTTTTT. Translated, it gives CASSFTAGGRTGELFF. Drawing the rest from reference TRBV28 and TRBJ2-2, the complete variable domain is DVKVTQSSRYLVKRTGEKVFLECVQDMDHENMFWYRQDPGLGLRLIYFSYDVKMKEKGDIPEGYSVSREKKERFSLILESASTNQTSMYLCASSFTAGGRTGELFFGEGSRLTVL.

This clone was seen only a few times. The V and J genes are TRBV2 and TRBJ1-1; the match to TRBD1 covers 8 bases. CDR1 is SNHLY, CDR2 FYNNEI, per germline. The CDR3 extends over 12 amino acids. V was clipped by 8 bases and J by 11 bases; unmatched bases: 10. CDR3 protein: CASLGADRGAFF. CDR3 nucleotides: TGTGCCAGCCTCGGGGCAGACAGGGGTGCTTTCTTT.

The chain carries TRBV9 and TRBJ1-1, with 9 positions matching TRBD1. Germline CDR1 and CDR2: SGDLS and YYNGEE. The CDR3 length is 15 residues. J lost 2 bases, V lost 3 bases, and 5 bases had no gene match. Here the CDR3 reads CASSGSTGGNTEAFF. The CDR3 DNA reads TGTGCCAGCAGCGGCTCAACAGGGGGCAACACTGAAGCTTTCTTT. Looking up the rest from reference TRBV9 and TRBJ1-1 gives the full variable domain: DSGVTQTPKHLITATGQRVTLRCSPRSGDLSVYWYQQSLDQGLQFLIQYYNGEERAKGNILERFSAQQFPDLHSELNLSSLELGDSALYFCASSGSTGGNTEAFFGQGTRLTVV.

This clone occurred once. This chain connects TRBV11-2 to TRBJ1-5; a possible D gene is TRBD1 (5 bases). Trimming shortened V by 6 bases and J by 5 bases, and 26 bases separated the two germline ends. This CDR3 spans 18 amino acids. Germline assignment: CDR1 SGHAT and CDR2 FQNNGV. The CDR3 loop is CASSRSPTTGENDQPQHF. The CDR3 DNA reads TGTGCCAGCAGTCGCTCGCCTACGACGGGGGAAAACGATCAGCCCCAGCATTTT.

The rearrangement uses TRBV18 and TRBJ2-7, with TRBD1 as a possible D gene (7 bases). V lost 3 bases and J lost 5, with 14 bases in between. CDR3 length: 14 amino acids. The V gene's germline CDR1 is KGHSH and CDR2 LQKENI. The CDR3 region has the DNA TGTGCCAGCTCACCGTCAGGGGGAGGAAACGAGCAGTACTTC. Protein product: CASSPSGGGNEQYF.

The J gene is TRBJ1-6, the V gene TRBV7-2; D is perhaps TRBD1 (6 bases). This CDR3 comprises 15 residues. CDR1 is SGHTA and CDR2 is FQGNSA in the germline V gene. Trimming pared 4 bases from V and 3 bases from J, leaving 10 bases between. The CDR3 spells CASSYRQVYNSPLHF. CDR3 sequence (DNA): TGTGCCAGCAGCTACAGACAGGTCTATAATTCACCCCTCCACTTT.

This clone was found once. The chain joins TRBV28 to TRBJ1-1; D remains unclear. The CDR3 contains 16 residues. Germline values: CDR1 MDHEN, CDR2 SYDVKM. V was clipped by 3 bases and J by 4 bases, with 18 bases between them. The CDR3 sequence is CASSFLKLALGTEAFF. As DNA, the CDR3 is TGTGCCAGCAGTTTTTTGAAGTTGGCCCTGGGCACTGAAGCTTTCTTT. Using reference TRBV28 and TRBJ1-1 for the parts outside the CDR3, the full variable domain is DVKVTQSSRYLVKRTGEKVFLECVQDMDHENMFWYRQDPGLGLRLIYFSYDVKMKEKGDIPEGYSVSREKKERFSLILESASTNQTSMYLCASSFLKLALGTEAFFGQGTRLTVV.

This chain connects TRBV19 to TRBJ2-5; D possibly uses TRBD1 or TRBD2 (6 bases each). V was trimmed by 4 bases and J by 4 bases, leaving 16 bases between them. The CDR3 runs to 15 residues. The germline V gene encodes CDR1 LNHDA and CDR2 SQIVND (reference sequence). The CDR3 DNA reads TGTGCCAGTAGTACCGTCCCGGGGGCTGGAGAGACCCAGTACTTC. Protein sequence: CASSTVPGAGETQYF. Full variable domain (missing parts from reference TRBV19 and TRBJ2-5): DGGITQSPKYLFRKEGQNVTLSCEQNLNHDAMYWYRQDPGQGLRLIYYSQIVNDFQKGDIAEGYSVSREKKESFPLTVTSAQKNPTAFYLCASSTVPGAGETQYFGPGTRLLVL.